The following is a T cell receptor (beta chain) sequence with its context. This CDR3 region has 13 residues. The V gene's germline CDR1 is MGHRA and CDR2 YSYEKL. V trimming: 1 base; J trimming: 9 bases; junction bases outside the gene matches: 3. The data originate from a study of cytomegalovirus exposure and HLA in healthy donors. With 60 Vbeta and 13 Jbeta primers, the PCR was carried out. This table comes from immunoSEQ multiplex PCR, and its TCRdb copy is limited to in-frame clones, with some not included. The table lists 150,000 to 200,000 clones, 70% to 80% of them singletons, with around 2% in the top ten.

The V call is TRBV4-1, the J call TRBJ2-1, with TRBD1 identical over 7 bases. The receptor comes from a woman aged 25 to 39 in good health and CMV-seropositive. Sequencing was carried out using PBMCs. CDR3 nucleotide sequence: TGCGCCAGCAGCCAAGTAGGGGGCTTTGAGCAGTTCTTC. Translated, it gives CASSQVGGFEQFF.